This T cell receptor (beta chain) was captured in a study of vaccination and CD4 T cells after COVID-19. Study in general: Subjects got two shots of BNT162b2 or mRNA-1273 vaccine. The authors exposed cells to overlapping spike peptides derived from SARS-CoV-2, HCoV-NL63, HCoV-OC43 and HCoV-229E.

Details on this clonotype: Its cognate antigen is unknown.

The Oncomine TCR Beta short-read assay generated sequence data from the DNA of cultured CD4+ T cells. TCRdb ran MiXCR on the PCR reads and lists one entry per CDR3 protein. The repertoire holds 8,500 to 13,000 distinct CDR3 sequences, with about a third as singletons. V shed 11 bases and J shed 2 bases, with 16 bases lying between them. Germline assignment: CDR1 ENHRY and CDR2 SYGVKD. This CDR3 has 13 amino acids. Treatment described: approximately 10-day PBMC culture with coronavirus spike peptide pools or control peptides (ViraFEST assay). This rearrangement joins TRBV10-3 to TRBJ2-7, with TRBD2 as a possible D gene (5 bases). Sample: CD4+ T cells from blood, cultured in vitro. The clonotype originates from a human donor who had recovered from COVID-19. In DNA form, the CDR3 reads TGTGCCTCTCGGGGAGCCGAAGCCTACGAGCAGTACTTC. Protein: CASRGAEAYEQYF.